The sequence of this T cell receptor beta chain was determined in a study of vaccination effects on CD4 cells after COVID-19. The table came from immunoSEQ multiplex PCR; TCRdb's copy has only in-frame clones and leaves some out. The repertoire holds more than 25,000 clones, with roughly two thirds as singletons. Before sequencing took place, the ViraFEST assay used viral peptide pools to expand antigen-specific CD4+ T cells. Following 10 days of culture, CD4+ T cells were isolated. This clone was counted between two and nine times. Its target is not known. This specimen was CD4+ T cells from PBMCs cultured with HCoV-229E spike peptides, taken before COVID-19 vaccination. The sequence came from a human donor who received a COVID-19 vaccine.

The CDR3 DNA is TGTGCCAGCGTGAGCGGGAGGGGCAATGAGCAGTTCTTC. Translating gives CASVSGRGNEQFF. The V call is TRBV3-1 (or the pseudogene TRBV3-2), the J call TRBJ2-1; 10 bases map to TRBD2. Germline CDR1 and CDR2: LGHDT and YNNKEL (reference sequence). This CDR3 is built from 13 residues. After removal of 8 bases from V and 6 bases from J, the junction contained 4 bases not matched to a gene.